What follows is one T cell receptor (beta chain) and its context. Original analysis: Reference gene primer amplification gave nucleated cell count estimates. TCRdb's table, derived via immunoSEQ multiplex PCR, lists solely in-frame clones and lacks some. The DNA was the basis for D and trimming; V, J and clone size are from that table. The table has about 55,000 clones, about 91% seen once. The data derive from a study of blood T cell repertoires in COVID-19. Turning to the study itself: Both acute and convalescent COVID-19 samples were obtained from the United States, Italy and Spain.

CDR3 length: 22 residues. V lost 0 bases to trimming and J lost 0 bases, with 30 bases between them. Germline CDR1 and CDR2: PRHDT and FYEKMQ (reference sequence). The receptor was derived from a man between 50 and 59 years old with active COVID-19. The sample consisted of peripheral blood. The V call is TRBV13, the J call TRBJ2-7, with D perhaps matching TRBD2 (9 bases). CDR3 protein: CASSLGWDRFQRGVRNSYEQYF. The CDR3 nucleotides are TGTGCCAGCAGCTTAGGTTGGGACAGGTTCCAGCGGGGGGTCCGAAACTCCTACGAGCAGTACTTC.